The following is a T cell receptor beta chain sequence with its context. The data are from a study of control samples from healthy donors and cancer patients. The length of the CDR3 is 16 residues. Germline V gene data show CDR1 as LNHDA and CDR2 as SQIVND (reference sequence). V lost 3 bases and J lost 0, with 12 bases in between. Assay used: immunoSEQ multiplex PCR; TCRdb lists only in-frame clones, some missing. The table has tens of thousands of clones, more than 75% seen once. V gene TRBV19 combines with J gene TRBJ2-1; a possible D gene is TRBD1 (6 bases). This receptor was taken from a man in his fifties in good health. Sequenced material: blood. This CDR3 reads CASSILEDSSYNEQFF. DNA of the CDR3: TGTGCCAGTAGTATTCTCGAGGACAGCTCCTACAATGAGCAGTTCTTC. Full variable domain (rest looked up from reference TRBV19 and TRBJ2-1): DGGITQSPKYLFRKEGQNVTLSCEQNLNHDAMYWYRQDPGQGLRLIYYSQIVNDFQKGDIAEGYSVSREKKESFPLTVTSAQKNPTAFYLCASSILEDSSYNEQFFGPGTRLTVL.